This T cell receptor beta chain was recorded in a study of cytomegalovirus exposure and HLA in healthy donors. Turning to the study itself: A preliminary data release comprised 80 million to 95 million unique TCRs obtained from HLA-typed donors.

Germline V gives CDR1 LNHDA, CDR2 SQIVND (reference sequence). This CDR3 comprises 13 residues. PCR involved 60 Vbeta and 13 Jbeta primers. Assay: immunoSEQ multiplex PCR; the TCRdb copy retains only in-frame clones and omits some. The repertoire holds approximately 150,000 clones, with approximately 78% as singletons. General study findings and limits: Roughly 170 TCR beta chains were listed as cytomegalovirus-associated.

Notes on this clone: Its specificity is unknown. One end of the junction is discordant with germline, which a read error may explain.

V is TRBV19 and J is TRBJ1-1, with D perhaps matching TRBD1 (5 bases). The sequence was obtained from a woman aged 45-59 years in good health and CMV-seropositive. The sequenced sample consisted of PBMCs. The CDR3: CASSPTANSEAFF. Here the CDR3 DNA reads TGTGCCAGTAGTCCGACAGCGAACAGTGAAGCTTTCTTT.